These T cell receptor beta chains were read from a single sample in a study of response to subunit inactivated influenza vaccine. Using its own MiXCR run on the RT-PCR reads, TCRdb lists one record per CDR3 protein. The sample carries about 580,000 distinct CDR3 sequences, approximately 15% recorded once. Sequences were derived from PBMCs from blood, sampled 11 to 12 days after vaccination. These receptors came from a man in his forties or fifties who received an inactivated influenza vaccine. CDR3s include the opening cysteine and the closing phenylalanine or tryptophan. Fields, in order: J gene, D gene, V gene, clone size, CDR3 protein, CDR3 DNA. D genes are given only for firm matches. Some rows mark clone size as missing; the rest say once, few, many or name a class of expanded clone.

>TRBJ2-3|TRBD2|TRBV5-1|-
CASSLGARTSGIRTDTQYF
TGCGCCAGCAGCTTGGGGGCCCGGACTAGCGGGATACGCACAGATACGCAGTATTTT
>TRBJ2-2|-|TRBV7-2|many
CASSLWGQNTGELFF
TGTGCCAGCAGCCTATGGGGACAGAACACCGGGGAGCTGTTTTTT
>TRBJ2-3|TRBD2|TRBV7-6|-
CASSRRQAGFDTQYF
TGTGCCAGCAGCCGCCGCCAAGCGGGATTCGATACGCAGTATTTT
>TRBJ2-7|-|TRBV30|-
CAWKVGYEQYF
TGTGCCTGGAAGGTCGGTTACGAGCAGTACTTC
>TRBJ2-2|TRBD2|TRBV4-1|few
CASSFWTSGGPNTGELFF
TGCGCCAGCAGCTTCTGGACTAGCGGGGGGCCAAACACCGGGGAGCTGTTTTTT
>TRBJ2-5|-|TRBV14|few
CASSQAAGHPDRTQYF
TGTGCCAGCAGCCAAGCCGCGGGACACCCAGATCGGACCCAGTACTTC
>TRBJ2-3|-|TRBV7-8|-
CASSLDRSSYTQYF
TGTGCCAGCAGCTTAGATCGGTCCAGTTATACGCAGTATTTT
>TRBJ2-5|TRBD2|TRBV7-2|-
CASSLGLAGYQETQYF
TGTGCCAGCAGCTTAGGACTAGCGGGGTACCAAGAGACCCAGTACTTC
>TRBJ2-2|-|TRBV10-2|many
CASRPMTVANTGELFF
TGCGCCAGCAGACCTATGACGGTTGCGAACACCGGGGAGCTGTTTTTT
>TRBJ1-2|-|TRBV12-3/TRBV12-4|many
CASSLGVSGGYTF
TGTGCCAGCAGCCTGGGGGTATCAGGGGGCTACACCTTC
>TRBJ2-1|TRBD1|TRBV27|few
CASNYRGTPYNEQFF
TGTGCCAGCAATTACAGGGGGACCCCCTACAATGAGCAGTTCTTC
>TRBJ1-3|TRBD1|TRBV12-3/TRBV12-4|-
CASSFVRGNSGNTIYF
TGTGCCAGCAGTTTTGTCAGGGGGAACTCTGGAAACACCATATATTTT
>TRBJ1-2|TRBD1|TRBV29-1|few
CSVQGQGAPGYTF
TGCAGCGTTCAGGGACAGGGGGCGCCTGGCTACACCTTC
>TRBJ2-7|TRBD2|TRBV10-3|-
CAISELAGGPSYEQYF
TGTGCCATCAGTGAGTTAGCGGGAGGGCCCAGTTACGAGCAGTACTTC
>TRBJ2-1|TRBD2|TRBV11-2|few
CASSFILAGGDNEQFF
TGTGCCAGCAGCTTCATTTTGGCGGGGGGAGACAATGAGCAGTTCTTC
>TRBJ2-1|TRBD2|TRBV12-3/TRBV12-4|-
CASRGTSGRFYEQFF
TGTGCCAGCAGAGGGACTAGCGGGAGGTTCTATGAGCAGTTCTTC
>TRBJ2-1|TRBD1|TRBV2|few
CASSAGTGGGNEQFF
TGTGCCAGCAGTGCCGGGACAGGGGGCGGCAATGAGCAGTTCTTC
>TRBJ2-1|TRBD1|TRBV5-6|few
CASSSPYAGTGPEQFF
TGTGCCAGCAGCTCACCTTATGCCGGGACAGGCCCGGAGCAGTTCTTC
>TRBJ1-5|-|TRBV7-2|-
CASANSGPQHF
TGTGCCAGTGCCAACAGTGGGCCCCAGCATTTT
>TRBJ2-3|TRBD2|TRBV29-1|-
CSVEESGGSTDTQYF
TGCAGCGTTGAAGAGAGCGGGGGAAGCACAGATACGCAGTATTTT
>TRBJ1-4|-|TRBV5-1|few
CASSRGGLREKLFF
TGCGCCAGCTCTCGAGGTGGGCTAAGAGAAAAACTGTTTTTT
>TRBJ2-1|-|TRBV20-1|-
CSAKTSGRNEQFF
TGCAGTGCTAAGACGTCCGGCCGTAATGAGCAGTTCTTC
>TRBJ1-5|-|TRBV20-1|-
CSARDNRLTGQPQHF
TGCAGTGCTAGAGATAACAGACTCACGGGGCAGCCCCAGCATTTT
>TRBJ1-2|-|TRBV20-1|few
CSAPRISNGYTF
TGCAGTGCCCCAAGGATTTCGAATGGCTACACCTTC
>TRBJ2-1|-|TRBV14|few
CASSQELGRYEQFF
TGTGCCAGCAGCCAAGAATTGGGTCGGTATGAGCAGTTCTTC
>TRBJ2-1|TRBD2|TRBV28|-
CASSYPGRDEQFF
TGTGCCAGCAGTTACCCCGGGAGGGATGAGCAGTTCTTC
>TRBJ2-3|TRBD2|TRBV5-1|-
CASSPWTSGRSDTQYF
TGCGCCAGCAGCCCTTGGACTAGCGGGAGATCTGATACGCAGTATTTT
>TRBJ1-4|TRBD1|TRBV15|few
CATSVGGQGSEKLFF
TGTGCCACCAGCGTCGGGGGACAGGGCTCCGAAAAACTGTTTTTT
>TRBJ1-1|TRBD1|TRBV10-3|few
CAIRGDRAVNTEAFF
TGTGCCATCAGGGGGGACAGGGCCGTTAACACTGAAGCTTTCTTT
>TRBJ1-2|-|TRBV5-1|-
CASSPTEQNYGYTF
TGCGCCAGCAGCCCGACAGAACAGAACTATGGCTACACCTTC
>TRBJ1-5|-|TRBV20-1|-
CSARDAGANQPQHF
TGCAGTGCTAGAGATGCGGGGGCAAATCAGCCCCAGCATTTT